The present T cell receptor beta chain was sequenced within a study of patients and donors after allogeneic stem cell transplantation. TCRdb reprocessed the RT-PCR reads via MiXCR and lists one record per CDR3 protein. The sample has about 230,000 distinct CDR3 sequences, around an eighth seen once. The CDR3 totals 15 residues. The germline gives CDR1 LGHDT, CDR2 YNNKEL (reference sequence). Trimming left V 4 bases short and J 0 bases short, with 12 bases between. Sequenced sample: blood, either unsorted or a sorted T cell fraction (not recorded which). The J gene is TRBJ1-2, the V gene TRBV3-1; D ambiguous. The receptor was isolated from a human donor who was either an allogeneic HSCT recipient or a stem cell or donor lymphocyte infusion donor (not recorded which). It is not recorded whose cells these are; they may come from a transplant donor. This CDR3 is CASSPYRRANYGYTF. The CDR3, as DNA: TGTGCCAGCAGCCCTTACCGTCGAGCTAACTATGGCTACACCTTC.